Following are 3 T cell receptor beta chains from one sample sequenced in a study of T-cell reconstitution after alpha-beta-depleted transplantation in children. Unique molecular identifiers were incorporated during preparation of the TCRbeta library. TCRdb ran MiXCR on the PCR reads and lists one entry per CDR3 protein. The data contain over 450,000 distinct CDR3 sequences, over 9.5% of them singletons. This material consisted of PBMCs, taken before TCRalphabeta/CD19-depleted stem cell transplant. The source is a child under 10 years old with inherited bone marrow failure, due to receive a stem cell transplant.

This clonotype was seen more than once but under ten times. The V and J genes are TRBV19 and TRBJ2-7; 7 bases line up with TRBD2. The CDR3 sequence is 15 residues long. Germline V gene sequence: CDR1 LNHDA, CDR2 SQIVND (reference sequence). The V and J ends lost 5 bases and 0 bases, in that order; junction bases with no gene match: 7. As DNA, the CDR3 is TGTGCCAGTAGTTGGGGAGGGTCCCTCTCCTACGAGCAGTACTTC. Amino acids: CASSWGGSLSYEQYF.

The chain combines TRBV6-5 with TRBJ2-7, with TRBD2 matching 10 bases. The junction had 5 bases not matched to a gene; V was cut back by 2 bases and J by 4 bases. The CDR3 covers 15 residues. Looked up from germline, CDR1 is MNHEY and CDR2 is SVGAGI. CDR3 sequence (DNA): TGTGCCAGCAGTTACACCCAGACTAGCGGGTACGAGCAGTACTTC. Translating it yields CASSYTQTSGYEQYF.

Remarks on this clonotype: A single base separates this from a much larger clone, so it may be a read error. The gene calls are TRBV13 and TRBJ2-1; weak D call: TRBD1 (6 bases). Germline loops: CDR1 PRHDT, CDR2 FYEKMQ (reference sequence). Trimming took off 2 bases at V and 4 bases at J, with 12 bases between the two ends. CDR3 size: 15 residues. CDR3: CASSLQTGAYNEQFF. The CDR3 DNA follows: TGTGCCAGCAGCTTACAGACAGGAGCATACAATGAGCAGTTCTTC.